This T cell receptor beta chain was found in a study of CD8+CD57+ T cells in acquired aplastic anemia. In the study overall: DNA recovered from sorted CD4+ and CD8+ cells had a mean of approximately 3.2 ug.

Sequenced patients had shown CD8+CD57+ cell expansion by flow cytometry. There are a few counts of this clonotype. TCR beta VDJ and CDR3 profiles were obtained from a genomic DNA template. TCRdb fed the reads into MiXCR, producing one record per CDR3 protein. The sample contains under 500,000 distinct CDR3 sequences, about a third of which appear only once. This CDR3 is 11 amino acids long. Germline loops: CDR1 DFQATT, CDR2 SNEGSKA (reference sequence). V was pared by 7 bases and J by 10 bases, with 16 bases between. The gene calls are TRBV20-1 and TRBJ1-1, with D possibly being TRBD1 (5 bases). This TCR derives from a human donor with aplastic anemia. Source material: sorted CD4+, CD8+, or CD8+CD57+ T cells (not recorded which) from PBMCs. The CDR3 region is CSVREGPGAFF. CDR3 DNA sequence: TGCAGTGTTCGAGAGGGGCCGGGAGCTTTCTTT.